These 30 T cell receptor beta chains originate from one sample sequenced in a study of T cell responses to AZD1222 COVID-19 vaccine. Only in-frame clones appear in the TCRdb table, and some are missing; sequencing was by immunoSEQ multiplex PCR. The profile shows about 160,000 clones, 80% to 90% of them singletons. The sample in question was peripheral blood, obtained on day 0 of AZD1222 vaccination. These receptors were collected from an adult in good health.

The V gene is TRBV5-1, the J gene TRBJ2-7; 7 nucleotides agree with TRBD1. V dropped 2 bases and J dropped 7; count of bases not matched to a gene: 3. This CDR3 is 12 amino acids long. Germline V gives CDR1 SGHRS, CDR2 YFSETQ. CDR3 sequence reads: CASSLTGEEQYF. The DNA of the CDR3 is TGCGCCAGCAGCTTAACAGGGGAGGAGCAGTACTTC.

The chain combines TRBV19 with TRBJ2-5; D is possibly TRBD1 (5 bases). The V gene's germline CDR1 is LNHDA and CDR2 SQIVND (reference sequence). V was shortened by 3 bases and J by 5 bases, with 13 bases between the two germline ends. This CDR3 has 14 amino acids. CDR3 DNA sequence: TGTGCCAGTAGTATTAAGGGGAAGGGCGAGACCCAGTACTTC. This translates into CASSIKGKGETQYF.

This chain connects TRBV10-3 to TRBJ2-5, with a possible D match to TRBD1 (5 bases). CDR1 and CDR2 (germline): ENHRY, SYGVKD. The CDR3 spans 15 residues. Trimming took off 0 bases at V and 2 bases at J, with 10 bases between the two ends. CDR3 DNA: TGTGCCATCAGTGAGTCGAAGTCAGGGCAAGAGACCCAGTACTTC. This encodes CAISESKSGQETQYF.

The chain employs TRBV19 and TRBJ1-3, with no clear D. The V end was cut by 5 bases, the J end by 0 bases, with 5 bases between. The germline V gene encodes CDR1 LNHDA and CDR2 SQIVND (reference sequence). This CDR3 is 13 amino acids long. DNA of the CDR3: TGTGCCAGTAGTGGTTTCTCTGGAAACACCATATATTTT. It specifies CASSGFSGNTIYF.

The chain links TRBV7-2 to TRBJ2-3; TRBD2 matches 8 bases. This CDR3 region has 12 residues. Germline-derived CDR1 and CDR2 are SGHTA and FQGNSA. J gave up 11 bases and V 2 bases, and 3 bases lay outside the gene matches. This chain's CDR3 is CASSLFAGGQYF. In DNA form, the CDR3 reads TGTGCCAGCAGCTTATTTGCGGGGGGGCAGTATTTT. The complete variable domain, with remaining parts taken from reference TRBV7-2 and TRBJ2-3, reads GAGVSQSPSNKVTEKGKDVELRCDPISGHTALYWYRQSLGQGLEFLIYFQGNSAPDKSGLPSDRFSAERTGGSVSTLTIQRTQQEDSAVYLCASSLFAGGQYFGPGTRLTVL.

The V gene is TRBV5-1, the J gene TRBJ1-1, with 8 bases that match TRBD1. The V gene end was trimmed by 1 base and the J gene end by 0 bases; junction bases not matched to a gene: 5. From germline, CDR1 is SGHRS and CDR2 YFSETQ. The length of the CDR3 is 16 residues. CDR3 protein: CASSLSTGALNTEAFF. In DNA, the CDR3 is TGCGCCAGCAGCTTGTCGACAGGGGCCCTGAACACTGAAGCTTTCTTT.

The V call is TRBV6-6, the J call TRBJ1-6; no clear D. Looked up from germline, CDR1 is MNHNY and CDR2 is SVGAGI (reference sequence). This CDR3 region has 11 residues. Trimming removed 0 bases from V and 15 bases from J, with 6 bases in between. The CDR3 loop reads CASSYSGVLHF. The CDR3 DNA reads TGTGCCAGCAGTTACTCTGGGGTCCTCCACTTT.

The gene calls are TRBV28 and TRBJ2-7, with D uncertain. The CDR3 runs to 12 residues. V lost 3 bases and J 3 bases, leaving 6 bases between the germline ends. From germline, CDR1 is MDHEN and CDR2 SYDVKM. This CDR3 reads CASSLLNYEQYF. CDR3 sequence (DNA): TGTGCCAGCAGTTTGTTAAACTACGAGCAGTACTTC. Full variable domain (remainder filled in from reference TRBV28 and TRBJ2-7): DVKVTQSSRYLVKRTGEKVFLECVQDMDHENMFWYRQDPGLGLRLIYFSYDVKMKEKGDIPEGYSVSREKKERFSLILESASTNQTSMYLCASSLLNYEQYFGPGTRLTVT.

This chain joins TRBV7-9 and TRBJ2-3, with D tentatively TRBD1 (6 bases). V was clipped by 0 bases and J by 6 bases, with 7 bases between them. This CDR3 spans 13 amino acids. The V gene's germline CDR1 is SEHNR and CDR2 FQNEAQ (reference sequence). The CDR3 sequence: CASSLAGADTQYF. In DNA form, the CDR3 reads TGTGCCAGCAGCTTAGCGGGGGCGGATACGCAGTATTTT.

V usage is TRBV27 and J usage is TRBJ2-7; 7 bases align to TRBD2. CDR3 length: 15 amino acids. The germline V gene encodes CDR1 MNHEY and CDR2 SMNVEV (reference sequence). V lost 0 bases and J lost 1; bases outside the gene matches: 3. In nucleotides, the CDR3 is TGTGCCAGCAGTTTATCGGGGGGGAGGTCCTACGAGCAGTACGTC. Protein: CASSLSGGRSYEQYV.

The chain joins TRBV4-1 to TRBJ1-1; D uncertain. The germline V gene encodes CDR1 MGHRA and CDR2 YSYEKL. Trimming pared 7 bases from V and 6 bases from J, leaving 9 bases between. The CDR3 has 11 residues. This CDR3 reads CASMSGAEAFF. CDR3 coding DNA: TGCGCCAGCATGTCCGGGGCTGAAGCTTTCTTT.

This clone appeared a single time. The CDR3 protein is CASSFFSVGSHGGGELFF. The CDR3 coding sequence is TGTGCCAGCAGCTTTTTCTCTGTGGGGTCCCACGGGGGCGGGGAGCTGTTTTTT. This chain joins TRBV7-3 and TRBJ2-2; perhaps TRBD2 as D (6 bases). This CDR3 spans 18 amino acids. The germline V gene encodes CDR1 SGHTA and CDR2 FQGTGA. Trimming cost V 3 bases and J 7 bases, with 24 bases left between them.

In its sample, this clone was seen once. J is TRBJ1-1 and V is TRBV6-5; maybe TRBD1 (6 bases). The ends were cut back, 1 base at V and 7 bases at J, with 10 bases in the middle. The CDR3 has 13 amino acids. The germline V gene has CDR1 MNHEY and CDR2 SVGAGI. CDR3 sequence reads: CASSYLTGNEAFF. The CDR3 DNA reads TGTGCCAGCAGTTACTTAACAGGGAATGAAGCTTTCTTT.

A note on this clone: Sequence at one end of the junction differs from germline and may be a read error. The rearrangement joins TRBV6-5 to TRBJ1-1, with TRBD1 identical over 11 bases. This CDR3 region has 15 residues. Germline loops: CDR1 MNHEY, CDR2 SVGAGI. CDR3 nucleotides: TGTGCCAGCAGGGCCGGGACAGGGGGTAGCACTGAAGCCTTCTTT. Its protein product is CASRAGTGGSTEAFF.

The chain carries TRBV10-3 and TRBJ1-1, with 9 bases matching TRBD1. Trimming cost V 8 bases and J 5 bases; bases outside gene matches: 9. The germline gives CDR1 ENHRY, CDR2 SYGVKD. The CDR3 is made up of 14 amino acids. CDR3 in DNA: TGTGCCATCGCCCCGGACAGGGGATCTACTGAAGCTTTCTTT. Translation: CAIAPDRGSTEAFF.

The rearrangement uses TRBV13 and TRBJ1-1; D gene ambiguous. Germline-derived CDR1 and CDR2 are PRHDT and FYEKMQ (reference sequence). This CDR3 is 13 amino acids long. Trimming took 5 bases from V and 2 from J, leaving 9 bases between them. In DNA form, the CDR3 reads TGTGCCAGCAGCCCACCACTTAACACTGAAGCTTTCTTT. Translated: CASSPPLNTEAFF.

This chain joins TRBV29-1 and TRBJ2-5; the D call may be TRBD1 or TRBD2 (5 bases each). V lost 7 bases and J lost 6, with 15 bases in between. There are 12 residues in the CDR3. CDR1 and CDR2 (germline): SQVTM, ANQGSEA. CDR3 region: CSAGSGTQTQYF. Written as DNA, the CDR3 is TGCAGCGCAGGTTCCGGGACGCAGACCCAGTACTTC. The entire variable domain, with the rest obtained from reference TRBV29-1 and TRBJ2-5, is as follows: SAVISQKPSRDICQRGTSLTIQCQVDSQVTMMFWYRQQPGQSLTLIATANQGSEATYESGFVIDKFPISRPNLTFSTLTVSNMSPEDSSIYLCSAGSGTQTQYFGPGTRLLVL.

CDR3 in amino acids: CASKCPRGPYEQYV. For the CDR3, the DNA is TGCGCCAGCAAGTGCCCAAGGGGTCCCTACGAGCAGTACGTC. The chain joins TRBV10-2 to TRBJ2-7; possibly TRBD1 for D (5 bases). This CDR3 spans 14 amino acids. CDR1 WSHSY and CDR2 SAAADI come from the germline V gene. With 7 bases removed from V and 2 bases from J, the gap between germline ends came to 15 bases.

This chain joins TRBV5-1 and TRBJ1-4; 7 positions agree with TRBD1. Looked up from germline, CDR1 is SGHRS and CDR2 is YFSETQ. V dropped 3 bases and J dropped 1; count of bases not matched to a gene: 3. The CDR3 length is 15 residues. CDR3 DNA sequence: TGCGCCAGCAGCTCAACAGGGGTAACTAATGAAAAACTGTTTTTT. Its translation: CASSSTGVTNEKLFF.

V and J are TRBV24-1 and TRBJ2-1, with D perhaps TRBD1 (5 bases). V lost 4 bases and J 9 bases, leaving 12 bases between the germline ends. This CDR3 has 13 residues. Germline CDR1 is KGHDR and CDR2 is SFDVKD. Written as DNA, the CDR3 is TGTGCCACCAGTGACCCCCCCAGGGTTGAGCAGTTCTTC. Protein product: CATSDPPRVEQFF.

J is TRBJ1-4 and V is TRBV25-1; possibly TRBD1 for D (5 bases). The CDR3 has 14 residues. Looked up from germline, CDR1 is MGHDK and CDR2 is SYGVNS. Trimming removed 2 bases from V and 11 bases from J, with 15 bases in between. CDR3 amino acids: CASSEPTVGGKLFF. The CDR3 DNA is TGTGCCAGCAGTGAACCCACCGTCGGGGGTAAACTGTTTTTT.

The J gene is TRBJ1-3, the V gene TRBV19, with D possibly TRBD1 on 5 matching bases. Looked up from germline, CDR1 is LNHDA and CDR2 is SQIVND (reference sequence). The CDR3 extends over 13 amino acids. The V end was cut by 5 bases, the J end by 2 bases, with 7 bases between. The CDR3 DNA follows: TGTGCCAGTAGTCGGGGACCTGGAAACACCATATATTTT. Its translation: CASSRGPGNTIYF.

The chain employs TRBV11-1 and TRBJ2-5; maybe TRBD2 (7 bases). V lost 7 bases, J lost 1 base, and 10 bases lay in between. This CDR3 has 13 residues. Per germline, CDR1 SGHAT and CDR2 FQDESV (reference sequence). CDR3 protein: CASKGGRQETQYF. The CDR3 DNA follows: TGTGCCAGCAAGGGGGGGCGCCAAGAGACCCAGTACTTC.

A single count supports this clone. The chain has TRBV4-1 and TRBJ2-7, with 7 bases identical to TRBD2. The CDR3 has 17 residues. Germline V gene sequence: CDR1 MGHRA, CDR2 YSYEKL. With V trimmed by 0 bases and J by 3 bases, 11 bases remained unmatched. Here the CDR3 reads CASSQDLHGLEYYEQYF. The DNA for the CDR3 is TGCGCCAGCAGCCAAGACCTGCATGGACTAGAGTACTACGAGCAGTACTTC.

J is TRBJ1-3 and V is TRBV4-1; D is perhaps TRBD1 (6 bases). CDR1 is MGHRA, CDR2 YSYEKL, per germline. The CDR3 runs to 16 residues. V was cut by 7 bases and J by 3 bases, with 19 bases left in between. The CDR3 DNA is TGCGCCAGCACCGAGGGGGGCAGGGGCGGTGGAAACACCATATATTTT. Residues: CASTEGGRGGGNTIYF.

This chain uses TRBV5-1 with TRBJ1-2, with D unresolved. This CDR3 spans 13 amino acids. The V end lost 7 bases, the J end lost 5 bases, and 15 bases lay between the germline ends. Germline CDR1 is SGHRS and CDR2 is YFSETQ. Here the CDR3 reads CASSARPNYGYTF. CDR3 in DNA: TGCGCCAGCTCCGCTCGTCCGAATTATGGCTACACCTTC.

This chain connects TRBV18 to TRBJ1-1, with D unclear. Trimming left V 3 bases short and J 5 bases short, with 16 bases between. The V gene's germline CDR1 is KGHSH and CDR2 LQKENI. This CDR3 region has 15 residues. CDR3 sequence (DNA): TGTGCCAGCTCACCGATCCCCACCCGAGGGACTGAAGCTTTCTTT. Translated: CASSPIPTRGTEAFF.

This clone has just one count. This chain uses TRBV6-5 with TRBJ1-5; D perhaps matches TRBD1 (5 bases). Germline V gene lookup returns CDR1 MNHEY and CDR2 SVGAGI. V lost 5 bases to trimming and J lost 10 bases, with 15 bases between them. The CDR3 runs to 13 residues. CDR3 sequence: CASSIQRGDPQHF. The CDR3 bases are TGTGCCAGCAGTATTCAACGCGGGGACCCCCAGCATTTT.

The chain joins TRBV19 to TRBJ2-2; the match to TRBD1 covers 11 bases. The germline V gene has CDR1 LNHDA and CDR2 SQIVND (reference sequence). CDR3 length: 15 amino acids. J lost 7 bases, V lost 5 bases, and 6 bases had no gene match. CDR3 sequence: CASSQDRGLLGELFF. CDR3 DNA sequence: TGTGCCAGTAGTCAGGACAGGGGGCTACTCGGGGAGCTGTTTTTT.

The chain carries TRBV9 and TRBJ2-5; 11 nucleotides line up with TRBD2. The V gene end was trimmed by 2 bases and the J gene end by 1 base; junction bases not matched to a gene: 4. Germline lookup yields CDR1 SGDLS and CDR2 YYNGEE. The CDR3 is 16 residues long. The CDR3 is CASSVTSGGLQETQYF. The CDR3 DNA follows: TGTGCCAGCAGCGTCACTAGCGGGGGCCTCCAAGAGACCCAGTACTTC.